The 19 T cell receptor beta chains in this list originate from one sample, sequenced in a study of blood T cell repertoires in COVID-19. The assay was immunoSEQ multiplex PCR, and TCRdb's table has in-frame clones only and misses some. Here the sample spans 50,000 to 75,000 clones, around 73% being singletons. Sequencing was carried out using peripheral blood. The receptor set was obtained from a man aged 55 to 70 with COVID-19, enrolled during active disease.

This rearrangement joins TRBV11-2 to TRBJ2-1; D is undetermined. The CDR3 is made up of 13 amino acids. CDR1 is SGHAT and CDR2 is FQNNGV in the germline V gene. Trimming removed 3 bases from V and 4 bases from J, with 7 bases in between. The CDR3 protein is CASSFTLYNEQFF. The CDR3 DNA is TGTGCCAGCAGCTTTACTCTATACAATGAGCAGTTCTTC. Full variable domain (missing parts from reference TRBV11-2 and TRBJ2-1): EAGVAQSPRYKIIEKRQSVAFWCNPISGHATLYWYQQILGQGPKLLIQFQNNGVVDDSQLPKDRFSAERLKGVDSTLKIQPAKLEDSAVYLCASSFTLYNEQFFGPGTRLTVL.

V is TRBV5-1 and J is TRBJ1-1, with TRBD1 identical over 8 bases. Trimming at V came to 8 bases and at J to 5 bases, leaving 8 bases not matched to a gene. The CDR3 length is 13 residues. Germline V lookup: CDR1 SGHRS, CDR2 YFSETQ. CDR3 amino acids: CASGQGGSTEAFF. The CDR3 DNA sequence: TGCGCCAGTGGACAGGGAGGGTCGACTGAAGCTTTCTTT.

The chain links TRBV15 to TRBJ1-3; 8 nucleotides match TRBD1. Germline CDR1 is LNHNV and CDR2 is YYDKDF (reference sequence). This CDR3 comprises 15 residues. V trimming: 5 bases; J trimming: 0 bases; junction bases outside the gene matches: 3. DNA of the CDR3: TGTGCCACCAGCGTGGGACAGGTCTCTGGAAACACCATATATTTT. It codes for CATSVGQVSGNTIYF.

This chain connects TRBV28 to TRBJ2-3; 9 nucleotides align to TRBD2. V gave up 4 bases and J gave up 1 base; unmatched junction bases: 6. The CDR3 consists of 16 residues. Germline V gives CDR1 MDHEN, CDR2 SYDVKM. The CDR3 nucleotides read TGTGCCAGCAGTTCCTTAGCGGGGGCGGGCACAGATACGCAGTATTTT. Translation: CASSSLAGAGTDTQYF.

There are a few counts of this clone. Different DNA sequences within this sample yield the same CDR3. The chain combines TRBV7-2 with TRBJ2-2; D might be TRBD1 (5 bases). The V end lost 1 base, the J end lost 4 bases, and 10 bases lay between the germline ends. This CDR3 is 15 amino acids long. From germline, CDR1 is SGHTA and CDR2 FQGNSA. CDR3 sequence (DNA): TGTGCCAGCAGCTTAGATCCCAGGGCCACCGGGGAGCTGTTTTTT. This encodes CASSLDPRATGELFF.

The chain recombines TRBV24-1 with TRBJ2-1; 7 bases line up with TRBD2. After removal of 3 bases from V and 5 bases from J, the junction contained 6 bases not matched to a gene. The germline V gene has CDR1 KGHDR and CDR2 SFDVKD. CDR3 length: 15 residues. The CDR3 bases are TGTGCCACCAGTGATACCAAGACTAGCAACAATGAGCAGTTCTTC. Translating it yields CATSDTKTSNNEQFF.

The chain couples TRBV6-5 to TRBJ1-2; possible D gene TRBD1, 5 bases. Trimming stripped 0 bases from V and 5 bases from J, with 10 bases between. In germline, CDR1 is MNHEY, CDR2 SVGAGI. CDR3 size: 14 residues. The CDR3 reads CASSYSTGGYGYTF. The DNA of the CDR3 is TGTGCCAGCAGTTACTCGACGGGGGGTTATGGCTACACCTTC.

This rearrangement joins TRBV28 to TRBJ2-3, with 7 bases matching TRBD1. Trimming removed 0 bases from V and 1 base from J; junction bases left unmatched: 7. Germline assignment: CDR1 MDHEN and CDR2 SYDVKM. The CDR3 spans 17 residues. Here the CDR3 reads CASSLWGVGGRTDTQYF. The CDR3 coding sequence is TGTGCCAGCAGTTTATGGGGGGTAGGGGGCCGCACAGATACGCAGTATTTT. Full variable domain (remainder filled in from reference TRBV28 and TRBJ2-3): DVKVTQSSRYLVKRTGEKVFLECVQDMDHENMFWYRQDPGLGLRLIYFSYDVKMKEKGDIPEGYSVSREKKERFSLILESASTNQTSMYLCASSLWGVGGRTDTQYFGPGTRLTVL.

This chain links TRBV14 with TRBJ2-7, with 10 bases that match TRBD2. Germline V gene lookup returns CDR1 SGHDN and CDR2 FVKESK. This CDR3 is built from 13 residues. Losses at the gene ends were 5 bases for V and 11 bases for J; bases not matched to a gene: 9. DNA of the CDR3: TGTGCCAGCAGCTCACAGCGGGAGGGAACGGAGTACTTC. Translation gives CASSSQREGTEYF.

The chain has TRBV15 and TRBJ2-7; 10 nucleotides align to TRBD1. V shed 8 bases and J 7 bases; nucleotides not matched to a gene: 8. Per the germline V gene, CDR1 is LNHNV and CDR2 is YYDKDF (reference sequence). This CDR3 is 13 amino acids long. CDR3 bases: TGTGCCACCGGGGACAGGGGAATTGGGGAGCAGTACTTC. It translates to CATGDRGIGEQYF.

The rearrangement joins TRBV3-1 (or the pseudogene TRBV3-2) to TRBJ1-3; maybe TRBD1 (6 bases). The CDR3 runs to 15 residues. Trimming left V 6 bases short and J 2 bases short, with 14 bases between. Germline V gives CDR1 LGHDT, CDR2 YNNKEL (reference sequence). The CDR3 loop reads CASRHSDSPGNTIYF. CDR3 DNA: TGTGCCAGCAGACACTCGGACAGCCCTGGAAACACCATATATTTT.

The rearrangement uses TRBV30 and TRBJ2-1, with 12 bases that match TRBD1. Germline V gives CDR1 GTSNPN, CDR2 SVGIG (reference sequence). Germline trimming cut 3 bases from V and 4 bases from J; bases unmatched to any gene: 4. The CDR3 is made up of 15 amino acids. The CDR3 DNA reads TGTGCCTGGAGGAGGGACAGGGGGCGGTACAATGAGCAGTTCTTC. This gives the protein CAWRRDRGRYNEQFF.

The chain employs TRBV7-9 and TRBJ1-2, with D hard to call. The CDR3 extends over 14 amino acids. The V gene lost 8 bases and the J gene lost 5 bases, with 18 bases spanning the gap. Per the germline V gene, CDR1 is SEHNR and CDR2 is FQNEAQ (reference sequence). The CDR3: CASGLIDTIYGYTF. The CDR3 DNA sequence: TGTGCCAGCGGCCTTATCGACACGATTTATGGCTACACCTTC.

This chain uses TRBV3-1 (or the pseudogene TRBV3-2) with TRBJ2-5, with TRBD1 matching 8 bases. The germline CDR1 and CDR2 sequences are LGHDT and YNNKEL (reference sequence). J gave up 3 bases and V 0 bases, and 6 bases lay outside the gene matches. This CDR3 has 16 amino acids. The CDR3 reads CASSQDANRGEETQYF. The CDR3 region has the DNA TGTGCCAGCAGCCAAGATGCTAACAGGGGGGAAGAGACCCAGTACTTC.

This sequence joins TRBV18 and TRBJ2-6; weak D call: TRBD1 (6 bases). Germline V gives CDR1 KGHSH, CDR2 LQKENI. CDR3 size: 15 residues. Trimming took 3 bases from V and 2 from J, leaving 8 bases between them. CDR3 loop: CASSPKGAGANVLTF. The CDR3 DNA sequence: TGTGCCAGCTCACCGAAGGGGGCTGGGGCCAACGTCCTGACTTTC.

The chain uses TRBV11-2 and TRBJ2-7; 9 nucleotides match TRBD1. The V gene's germline CDR1 is SGHAT and CDR2 FQNNGV. The CDR3 consists of 16 residues. J gave up 4 bases and V 2 bases, and 9 bases lay outside the gene matches. The CDR3 is CASSLTGTGSSYEQYF. The CDR3 DNA sequence: TGTGCCAGCAGCTTAACAGGGACAGGGTCTTCTTACGAGCAGTACTTC.

The chain has TRBV12-3 or TRBV12-4 and TRBJ2-3; D is unclear. This CDR3 spans 12 amino acids. The V end was cut by 6 bases, the J end by 3 bases, with 7 bases between. The CDR3: CASRTLTDTQYF. Here the CDR3 DNA reads TGTGCCAGCAGGACTCTTACAGATACGCAGTATTTT.

In DNA, the CDR3 is TGTGCCGTTTCAGGGGTTTCGAGAAATGAGCAGTTCTTC. Translating gives CAVSGVSRNEQFF. J is TRBJ2-1 and V is TRBV5-4, with D perhaps matching TRBD1 (6 bases). Germline loops: CDR1 SGHNT, CDR2 YYREEE (reference sequence). The CDR3 runs to 13 residues. Trimming pared 10 bases from V and 7 bases from J, leaving 18 bases between.

This rearrangement joins TRBV5-6 to TRBJ1-5, with TRBD1 identical over 9 bases. The CDR3 has 16 residues. Germline V gives CDR1 SGHDT, CDR2 YYEEEE. V trimming: 2 bases; J trimming: 6 bases; junction bases outside the gene matches: 9. In DNA, the CDR3 is TGTGCCAGCAGCTTACGGACAGGGGTATCGGGTCAGCCCCAGCATTTT. Residues: CASSLRTGVSGQPQHF. The complete variable domain, with remaining parts taken from reference TRBV5-6 and TRBJ1-5, reads DAGVTQSPTHLIKTRGQQVTLRCSPKSGHDTVSWYQQALGQGPQFIFQYYEEEERQRGNFPDRFSGHQFPNYSSELNVNALLLGDSALYLCASSLRTGVSGQPQHFGDGTRLSIL.